The rows below give T cell receptor beta chains drawn from one sample of a study of post-analysis software for immune sequencing data. TCRdb re-derived calls from the PCR reads in MiXCR, one entry per CDR3 protein. This sample has a few hundred thousand distinct CDR3 sequences; about 39% occur once, and the top ten carry 7.6%. The sequenced sample was blood. These receptors were collected from a girl aged 2-10 years with multiple sclerosis. Both conserved end residues are part of each CDR3. The D gene is left open where the match is weak. Clone size is stated in some rows and not others, as once, few, many or a class when expanded.

D	size	V	J	CDR3	DNA
TRBD1	few	TRBV7-2	TRBJ2-7	CASSLSRAGGEQYF	TGTGCCAGCAGCTTAAGCCGAGCAGGGGGCGAGCAGTACTTC
TRBD2	NA	TRBV4-3	TRBJ2-3	CASSHGLAEHTQYF	TGCGCCAGCAGCCACGGACTAGCAGAACATACGCAGTATTTT
TRBD2	NA	TRBV20-1	TRBJ2-3	CRGTSGTDTQYF	TGCAGAGGGACTAGCGGCACAGATACGCAGTATTTT
TRBD2	NA	TRBV6-5	TRBJ2-1	CASSYSGGMIYNEQFF	TGTGCCAGCAGCTACTCGGGGGGAATGATTTACAATGAGCAGTTCTTC
NA	few	TRBV29-1	TRBJ2-7	CSVEDRSYEQYF	TGCAGCGTTGAAGATCGTTCCTACGAGCAGTACTTC
NA	few	TRBV24-1	TRBJ2-7	CATPKGGHSYEQYF	TGTGCCACCCCCAAAGGAGGGCACTCCTACGAGCAGTACTTC
NA	NA	TRBV6-1	TRBJ2-6	CASSETAASGANVLTF	TGTGCCAGCAGCGAAACGGCAGCCTCTGGGGCCAACGTCCTGACTTTC
NA	NA	TRBV18	TRBJ2-2	CASSPQGRNTGELFF	TGTGCCAGCTCACCACAGGGGCGGAACACCGGGGAGCTGTTTTTT
TRBD1	few	TRBV12-3/TRBV12-4	TRBJ1-1	CASSLRTGGTEAFF	TGTGCCAGCAGTTTACGGACAGGGGGGACTGAAGCTTTCTTT
NA	NA	TRBV20-1	TRBJ2-3	CSARDGRKSTDTQYF	TGCAGTGCTAGAGATGGCCGGAAAAGCACAGATACGCAGTATTTT
NA	few	TRBV28	TRBJ2-7	CASSLFLRGRQYF	TGTGCCAGCAGTTTATTTTTGCGGGGTCGGCAGTACTTC
NA	NA	TRBV29-1	TRBJ2-7	CSVIGRNNEQYF	TGCAGCGTTATCGGGCGGAACAATGAGCAGTACTTC
NA	NA	TRBV6-1	TRBJ2-4	CASRVGQGNIQYF	TGTGCCAGCAGAGTAGGGCAGGGAAACATTCAGTACTTC
TRBD1	few	TRBV28	TRBJ2-3	CASSLWGTGGVDTQYF	TGTGCCAGCAGTTTATGGGGGACAGGGGGCGTAGATACGCAGTATTTT
NA	NA	TRBV29-1	TRBJ2-7	CSVDSTGYNEQYF	TGCAGCGTTGATAGTACAGGCTACAATGAGCAGTACTTC
TRBD1	NA	TRBV7-2	TRBJ2-1	CASTSYGWDRPYNEQFF	TGTGCCAGCACCTCATATGGCTGGGACAGGCCCTACAATGAGCAGTTCTTC
TRBD2	NA	TRBV28	TRBJ2-5	CASSFGGRQETQYF	TGTGCCAGCAGTTTTGGCGGGAGGCAAGAGACCCAGTACTTC
NA	NA	TRBV5-6	TRBJ1-1	CASSFYSTGNTEAFF	TGTGCCAGCAGCTTTTATTCTACGGGGAACACTGAAGCTTTCTTT
TRBD2	few	TRBV28	TRBJ2-5	CASSAVGLAGVRETQYF	TGTGCCAGTTCCGCCGTCGGCCTAGCGGGAGTTAGAGAGACCCAGTACTTC
TRBD2	NA	TRBV12-3/TRBV12-4	TRBJ2-7	CASSPGTSGFYEQYF	TGTGCCAGCAGTCCTGGGACTAGCGGATTCTACGAGCAGTACTTC
TRBD2	few	TRBV7-9	TRBJ2-4	CASSLDSSGQYF	TGTGCCAGCAGCCTAGACTCTAGCGGGCAGTACTTC
NA	NA	TRBV11-2	TRBJ2-1	CASSHHGRVNNEQFF	TGTGCCAGCAGCCACCACGGCCGCGTTAACAATGAGCAGTTCTTC
NA	NA	TRBV9	TRBJ2-1	CASSVGVTGDEQFF	TGTGCCAGCAGCGTAGGAGTAACCGGCGATGAGCAGTTCTTC
TRBD2	few	TRBV9	TRBJ2-7	CASSSGTRPYYEQYF	TGTGCCAGCAGCTCAGGGACTAGACCTTACTACGAGCAGTACTTC
NA	few	TRBV12-3/TRBV12-4	TRBJ2-7	CASSLRQNRYEQYF	TGTGCCAGCAGTTTGCGACAGAATCGGTACGAGCAGTACTTC
NA	NA	TRBV28	TRBJ1-2	CASSSAGTDMRGYTF	TGTGCCAGCAGCTCCGCCGGGACTGACATGCGGGGCTACACCTTC
TRBD2	NA	TRBV6-6	TRBJ2-3	CASRLAGGLQDTQYF	TGTGCCAGCAGACTAGCGGGGGGGCTTCAAGATACGCAGTATTTT
NA	NA	TRBV6-1	TRBJ1-5	CASCQGSQPQHF	TGTGCCAGCTGCCAGGGGAGTCAGCCCCAGCATTTT
NA	NA	TRBV5-7	TRBJ1-5	CASRTALGARNQPQHF	TGTGCCAGCAGGACAGCCTTGGGTGCGCGCAATCAGCCCCAGCATTTT
TRBD1	NA	TRBV5-1	TRBJ2-3	CASSSRPPGQPSTDTQYF	TGCGCCAGCAGCTCTCGGCCCCCGGGACAGCCTAGCACAGATACGCAGTATTTT
NA	few	TRBV28	TRBJ1-1	CASSLFGYTEAFF	TGTGCCAGCAGTTTATTTGGTTACACTGAAGCTTTCTTT
NA	NA	TRBV5-1	TRBJ2-7	CASSTVDRAYEQYF	TGCGCCAGCAGCACAGTAGACAGAGCCTACGAGCAGTACTTC
TRBD1	NA	TRBV12-3/TRBV12-4	TRBJ2-2	CASKRQGSPGELFF	TGTGCCAGTAAGAGACAGGGGAGTCCCGGGGAGCTGTTTTTT
NA	few	TRBV9	TRBJ2-3	CASSVGSGVTLGTQYF	TGTGCCAGCAGCGTAGGCTCGGGAGTAACCCTTGGTACGCAGTATTTT
NA	NA	TRBV4-3	TRBJ2-1	CASSQDFDTEQFF	TGCGCCAGCAGCCAAGATTTCGATACTGAGCAGTTCTTC
TRBD1	few	TRBV15	TRBJ1-5	CATSRGTGVNQPQHF	TGTGCCACCAGCAGAGGGACAGGGGTCAATCAGCCCCAGCATTTT
TRBD1	NA	TRBV5-1	TRBJ2-5	CASSSQQGETQYF	TGCGCCAGCAGCTCCCAACAGGGGGAGACCCAGTACTTC
TRBD1	NA	TRBV28	TRBJ2-7	CASSLGGTGRRREFVYEQYF	TGTGCCAGCAGTTTAGGGGGGACAGGGAGGAGGCGGGAGTTTGTCTACGAGCAGTACTTC
NA	once	TRBV12-3/TRBV12-4	TRBJ1-1	CASSFQNLNTEAFF	TGTGCCAGCAGTTTCCAGAATCTGAACACTGAAGCTTTCTTT
NA	NA	TRBV7-2	TRBJ1-1	CASSLAPATNTEAFF	TGTGCCAGCAGCTTAGCCCCGGCTACGAACACTGAAGCTTTCTTT
TRBD2	NA	TRBV28	TRBJ2-7	CASSWGGETYEQYF	TGTGCCAGCAGCTGGGGAGGGGAGACCTACGAGCAGTACTTC
TRBD1	NA	TRBV12-3/TRBV12-4	TRBJ2-7	CASSFAGQEFSYEQYF	TGTGCCAGCAGTTTCGCGGGACAGGAATTTTCCTACGAGCAGTACTTC
NA	few	TRBV7-8	TRBJ2-7	CASSLGPSGVFYEQYF	TGTGCCAGCAGCTTAGGACCGTCAGGGGTATTCTACGAGCAGTACTTC
NA	NA	TRBV3-1	TRBJ2-1	CASTQGQGLGEQFF	TGTGCCAGCACCCAGGGGCAGGGGTTGGGTGAGCAGTTCTTC
NA	few	TRBV2	TRBJ1-2	CASSEAVIWGYTF	TGTGCCAGCAGTGAAGCGGTGATCTGGGGCTACACCTTC
NA	few	TRBV20-1	TRBJ2-3	CSATLIDTQYF	TGCAGTGCAACACTCATAGATACGCAGTATTTT
NA	NA	TRBV20-1	TRBJ2-6	CSAQDSGANVLTF	TGCAGTGCTCAGGACTCTGGGGCCAACGTCCTGACTTTC
NA	few	TRBV4-2	TRBJ2-7	CASSLYSGTGIYEQYF	TGTGCCAGCAGCCTATATTCCGGGACCGGTATCTACGAGCAGTACTTC
NA	NA	TRBV4-3	TRBJ2-3	CASSQGPLTKATDTQYF	TGCGCCAGCAGCCAAGGGCCCCTGACTAAAGCCACAGATACGCAGTATTTT
TRBD1	few	TRBV5-1	TRBJ2-1	CASNRDSQRSYNEQFF	TGCGCCAGCAACAGGGACAGTCAACGGTCCTACAATGAGCAGTTCTTC
NA	NA	TRBV5-4	TRBJ2-7	CASSFVLASASYEQYF	TGTGCCAGCAGCTTCGTTCTAGCGAGTGCCAGCTACGAGCAGTACTTC
TRBD1	NA	TRBV11-2	TRBJ2-1	CASSSDRGNEQVF	TGTGCCAGCAGCTCTGACAGGGGAAATGAGCAGGTCTTC
NA	NA	TRBV4-1	TRBJ2-7	CASSQVDPGEQYF	TGCGCCAGCAGCCAAGTCGACCCGGGGGAGCAGTACTTC
NA	NA	TRBV28	TRBJ1-4	CASSRRDTELFF	TGTGCCAGCAGTCGCCGGGACACAGAACTGTTTTTT
TRBD1	NA	TRBV5-1	TRBJ2-7	CASSPRQGDYEQYF	TGCGCCAGCAGCCCACGACAGGGGGACTACGAGCAGTACTTC
TRBD1	once	TRBV6-5	TRBJ2-3	CASSRWDSLTDTQYF	TGTGCCAGCAGTCGCTGGGACAGCCTCACAGATACGCAGTATTTT
NA	NA	TRBV12-5	TRBJ2-1	CASGLVRDEQFF	TGTGCTAGTGGTTTGGTACGGGATGAGCAGTTCTTC
TRBD1	NA	TRBV28	TRBJ2-7	CASSDDRGLVYEQYF	TGTGCCAGCAGTGATGACAGGGGGCTTGTCTACGAGCAGTACTTC